The next 15 T cell receptor beta chains were all read from a single sample in a study of shared clonotypes between healthy human individuals. Naive CD8 populations comprised CD45RO-negative cells positively selected for CCR7, excluding terminally differentiated effector memory CD45RA+ cells. Only in-frame clones appear in the TCRdb table, and some are missing; sequencing was by immunoSEQ multiplex PCR. Of about 2 million clones listed, just under 95% were seen once; the top ten hold 0.95% to 1.5%. Sequenced input: naive CD8+ T cells sorted from blood. Every receptor here comes from a young man in good health.

V is TRBV18 and J is TRBJ2-3; D gene ambiguous. This CDR3 has 11 residues. The germline gives CDR1 KGHSH, CDR2 LQKENI. The V end lost 5 bases, the J end lost 4 bases, and 4 bases lay between the germline ends. The CDR3 here is CASSMADTQYF. The CDR3 DNA is TGTGCCAGCTCAATGGCAGATACGCAGTATTTT. The full variable domain, its missing parts supplied by reference TRBV18 and TRBJ2-3, is NAGVMQNPRHLVRRRGQEARLRCSPMKGHSHVYWYRQLPEEGLKFMVYLQKENIIDESGMPKERFSAEFPKEGPSILRIQQVVRGDSAAYFCASSMADTQYFGPGTRLTVL.

The genes are TRBV27 and TRBJ2-7; D is perhaps TRBD2 (7 bases). The CDR3 is 14 residues long. The germline gives CDR1 MNHEY, CDR2 SMNVEV (reference sequence). V lost 2 bases and J 3 bases, leaving 11 bases between the germline ends. CDR3 in amino acids: CASSLDGGRYEQYF. The CDR3 region has the DNA TGTGCCAGCAGTTTAGACGGGGGGCGCTACGAGCAGTACTTC.

About this clone itself: Other DNA sequences in this specimen translate into the identical CDR3. The rearrangement joins TRBV27 to TRBJ1-2; D gene uncertain. This CDR3 is 14 amino acids long. Trimming left V 3 bases short and J 0 bases short, with 8 bases between. Germline V gene sequence: CDR1 MNHEY, CDR2 SMNVEV (reference sequence). The CDR3 protein is CASSLGGTNYGYTF. The CDR3 nucleotides are TGTGCCAGCAGTTTGGGCGGGACTAACTATGGCTACACCTTC.

The chain links TRBV7-2 to TRBJ2-7; 7 nucleotides align to TRBD2. Unmatched junction bases numbered 15, after V lost 4 bases and J lost 3 bases. Germline-derived CDR1 and CDR2 are SGHTA and FQGNSA. The CDR3 has 17 amino acids. The CDR3 DNA is TGTGCCAGCAGCTCTTATGGGATGGGAGCGGGGTACTACGAGCAGTACTTC. It codes for CASSSYGMGAGYYEQYF.

Turning to this clone: Different DNA sequences within this sample yield the same CDR3. The chain is built from TRBV27 and TRBJ1-6; TRBD1 is a possible D gene (6 bases). This CDR3 is built from 14 residues. From germline, CDR1 is MNHEY and CDR2 SMNVEV (reference sequence). The ends were cut back, 3 bases at V and 6 bases at J, with 9 bases in the middle. The CDR3 nucleotides read TGTGCCAGCAGTTTGTCGGACAGTAATTCACCCCTCCACTTT. Its translation is CASSLSDSNSPLHF.

V gene TRBV7-3 combines with J gene TRBJ1-5; D remains unclear. The CDR3 is made up of 13 amino acids. V was cut by 2 bases and J by 7 bases, with 9 bases left in between. Germline-derived CDR1 and CDR2 are SGHTA and FQGTGA. CDR3 coding DNA: TGTGCCAGCAGCTTAGATGGTGGACAGCCCCAGCATTTT. Protein product: CASSLDGGQPQHF.

The chain uses TRBV28 and TRBJ1-1, with D possibly matching TRBD1 (6 bases). CDR1 is MDHEN, CDR2 SYDVKM, per germline. The V and J ends lost 2 bases and 8 bases respectively, with 12 bases between them. CDR3 length: 13 residues. DNA for the CDR3: TGTGCCAGCAGTTTAATGGGGGCCCAGGAAGCTTTCTTT. Protein product: CASSLMGAQEAFF.

The V gene is TRBV29-1, the J gene TRBJ2-1; TRBD2 aligns across 12 bases. Germline CDR1 reads SQVTM; CDR2 reads ANQGSEA. Germline trimming cut 6 bases from V and 7 bases from J; bases unmatched to any gene: 4. The length of the CDR3 is 13 residues. Written as DNA, the CDR3 is TGCAGCGTGGACGGACTAGCGGGGAATGAGCAGTTCTTC. Protein: CSVDGLAGNEQFF.

The chain couples TRBV25-1 to TRBJ1-6, with D possibly being TRBD1 (5 bases). The CDR3 extends over 15 amino acids. Trimming removed 8 bases at V and 9 bases at J, with 20 bases between. Germline V gives CDR1 MGHDK, CDR2 SYGVNS. Here the CDR3 DNA reads TGTGCCAGCGCAACAGGCCCCATGGGGGTTTCACCCCTCCACTTT. Protein sequence: CASATGPMGVSPLHF.

V is TRBV14 and J is TRBJ2-7; D call uncertain. The V gene's germline CDR1 is SGHDN and CDR2 FVKESK. Trimming took 5 bases from V and 5 from J, leaving 13 bases between them. There are 13 residues in the CDR3. CDR3 in DNA: TGTGCCAGCAGCAAAGGACGGTTCGACGAGCAGTACTTC. Amino acid sequence: CASSKGRFDEQYF.

The rearrangement links TRBV19 to TRBJ1-1; 7 positions match TRBD1. The CDR3 is 13 amino acids. Germline V gene lookup returns CDR1 LNHDA and CDR2 SQIVND (reference sequence). J lost 8 bases, V lost 1 base, and 4 bases had no gene match. CDR3 sequence (DNA): TGTGCCAGTAGTATAGGACAGGGTATGGAAGCTTTCTTT. It specifies CASSIGQGMEAFF. Full variable domain (missing parts from reference TRBV19 and TRBJ1-1): DGGITQSPKYLFRKEGQNVTLSCEQNLNHDAMYWYRQDPGQGLRLIYYSQIVNDFQKGDIAEGYSVSREKKESFPLTVTSAQKNPTAFYLCASSIGQGMEAFFGQGTRLTVV.

The chain is built from TRBV7-6 and TRBJ2-1; the match to TRBD2 covers 7 bases. V shed 8 bases, J shed 8 bases, and the junction held 15 bases outside the gene matches. Germline V gives CDR1 SGHVS, CDR2 FNYEAQ. The CDR3 covers 15 residues. Here the CDR3 DNA reads TGTGCCAGCGGAACCGGGACTATAATAGTCCATGAGCAGTTCTTC. Residues: CASGTGTIIVHEQFF.

The chain combines TRBV30 with TRBJ2-3, with 10 bases lining up with TRBD2. CDR1 is GTSNPN, CDR2 SVGIG, per germline (reference sequence). The junction had 5 bases not matched to a gene; V was cut back by 5 bases and J by 3 bases. CDR3 length: 14 residues. The CDR3 region is CAWQLAGRTDTQYF. In DNA form, the CDR3 reads TGTGCCTGGCAACTAGCGGGGAGGACAGATACGCAGTATTTT.

This chain joins TRBV27 and TRBJ1-1, with D perhaps TRBD1 (6 bases). Trimming took 2 bases from V and 1 from J, leaving 17 bases between them. Germline CDR1 and CDR2: MNHEY and SMNVEV (reference sequence). CDR3 length: 17 amino acids. The CDR3 protein is CASSLAISGERNTEAFF. Here the CDR3 DNA reads TGTGCCAGCAGTTTAGCTATCTCAGGGGAAAGGAACACTGAAGCTTTCTTT.

V gene TRBV19 combines with J gene TRBJ2-5; possible D gene TRBD2, 5 bases. V lost 3 bases and J 0 bases, leaving 14 bases between the germline ends. This CDR3 is built from 16 residues. Germline assignment: CDR1 LNHDA and CDR2 SQIVND (reference sequence). Here the CDR3 reads CASSIVAADHQETQYF. CDR3 nucleotide sequence: TGTGCCAGTAGTATTGTGGCAGCGGACCACCAAGAGACCCAGTACTTC.